This TCR beta chain appears in the sequencing data of a study of T cell clonality in common variable immunodeficiency. V lost 8 bases and J 0 bases, leaving 17 bases between the germline ends. CDR3 length: 16 residues. CDR1 is SNHLY, CDR2 FYNNEI, per germline. This clone was seen at least ten times. With the read ending 3 residues before the CDR3 end, the germline J gene is used to fill in that end. Sequencing was performed with immunoSEQ multiplex PCR; in TCRdb, only in-frame clones are kept and a portion is missing. The sample offers 45,000 to 70,000 clones and no singletons, the top ten holding approximately 5.5%.

The sequence was obtained from a person aged 18 to 75 in good health. The sequenced sample consisted of peripheral blood mononuclear cells. The rearrangement links TRBV2 to TRBJ2-1; D possibly corresponds to TRBD2 (6 bases). The CDR3 spells CASSGDAESSYNEQFF. CDR3 DNA (partial): TGTGCCAGCTCGGGGGACGCGGAGAGCTCCTACAATGAG.